Following are 28 T cell receptor beta chains from one sample sequenced in a study of cytomegalovirus exposure and HLA in healthy donors. The study ran its PCR with 60 Vbeta and 13 Jbeta primers. TCRdb's table, derived via immunoSEQ multiplex PCR, lists solely in-frame clones and lacks some. This specimen shows 150,000 to 200,000 clones; the ten leading clones hold roughly 6.7%. Sequenced sample: PBMCs. The receptors shown here come from a man aged 25 to 45 in good health and CMV-seronegative.

V usage is TRBV6-5 and J usage is TRBJ1-5; D not resolved. Germline V gene lookup returns CDR1 MNHEY and CDR2 SVGAGI. This CDR3 is 15 amino acids long. V shed 6 bases and J shed 1 base, with 13 bases lying between them. The CDR3 reads CASSPLPTSNQPQHF. CDR3 nucleotides: TGTGCCAGCAGCCCCCTTCCTACGAGCAATCAGCCCCAGCATTTT.

The V and J genes are TRBV5-8 and TRBJ2-3; D uncertain. Trimming stripped 4 bases from V and 6 bases from J, with 9 bases between. This CDR3 spans 12 amino acids. Germline CDR1 is SGHTS and CDR2 is YDEGEE. This CDR3 is CASSPRLDTQYF. DNA for the CDR3: TGTGCCAGCAGCCCTAGACTCGATACGCAGTATTTT.

This chain connects TRBV5-5 to TRBJ1-1, with D uncertain. Per the germline V gene, CDR1 is SGHKS and CDR2 is YYEKEE (reference sequence). V was shortened by 0 bases and J by 10 bases, with 13 bases between the two germline ends. There are 13 residues in the CDR3. The CDR3 sequence is CASSLGEGTTAFF. The CDR3, as DNA: TGTGCCAGCAGCTTGGGGGAGGGAACGACAGCTTTCTTT.

A word on this clone: The identical CDR3 is also encoded by other nucleotide sequences in the sample. The chain joins TRBV30 to TRBJ1-2; a weak D match, TRBD1 (6 bases). V lost 0 bases and J lost 7, with 12 bases in between. The germline CDR1 and CDR2 sequences are GTSNPN and SVGIG (reference sequence). The CDR3 loop spans 13 amino acids. The CDR3 reads CAWSVTGSGGYTF. Here the CDR3 DNA reads TGTGCCTGGAGTGTAACAGGGTCGGGTGGCTACACCTTC.

This chain uses TRBV9 with TRBJ2-1, with 7 bases identical to TRBD1. In germline, CDR1 is SGDLS, CDR2 YYNGEE. The CDR3 totals 14 residues. Germline trimming cut 0 bases from V and 3 bases from J; bases unmatched to any gene: 0. CDR3 DNA: TGTGCCAGCAGCGTAGGGACAGGCTACAATGAGCAGTTCTTC. Its protein is CASSVGTGYNEQFF. The full variable domain, rest sourced from reference TRBV9 and TRBJ2-1, is DSGVTQTPKHLITATGQRVTLRCSPRSGDLSVYWYQQSLDQGLQFLIQYYNGEERAKGNILERFSAQQFPDLHSELNLSSLELGDSALYFCASSVGTGYNEQFFGPGTRLTVL.

The chain combines TRBV7-3 with TRBJ2-1; weak D call: TRBD2 (5 bases). Deletions cut 5 bases from V and 0 bases from J, with 17 bases between. CDR3 length: 17 amino acids. CDR1 and CDR2 (germline): SGHTA, FQGTGA. The CDR3 reads CASSPIAGRTSYNEQFF. The CDR3 DNA follows: TGTGCCAGCAGCCCGATTGCGGGCAGAACCTCCTACAATGAGCAGTTCTTC.

The J gene is TRBJ1-1, the V gene TRBV29-1; D unclear. Deletions cut 7 bases from V and 11 bases from J, with 17 bases between. CDR1 is SQVTM, CDR2 ANQGSEA, per germline. The CDR3 has 11 amino acids. The CDR3 nucleotides are TGCAGCGCAACCCGGCGGGTGAGTGCTTTCTTT. Protein product: CSATRRVSAFF.

This chain joins TRBV19 and TRBJ2-7; TRBD2 is a possible D gene (6 bases). With 2 bases removed from V and 3 bases from J, the gap between germline ends came to 23 bases. Germline V CDR1 and CDR2: LNHDA, SQIVND (reference sequence). This CDR3 is 18 amino acids long. CDR3 sequence (DNA): TGTGCCAGTAGTATAATAGGGATGTCGGCTAGCGAATACTACGAGCAGTACTTC. It translates to CASSIIGMSASEYYEQYF. The full variable domain, completed using reference TRBV19 and TRBJ2-7, is DGGITQSPKYLFRKEGQNVTLSCEQNLNHDAMYWYRQDPGQGLRLIYYSQIVNDFQKGDIAEGYSVSREKKESFPLTVTSAQKNPTAFYLCASSIIGMSASEYYEQYFGPGTRLTVT.

The V call is TRBV6-5, the J call TRBJ1-5; a weak D match, TRBD1 (5 bases). Trimming took 7 bases from V and 7 from J, leaving 14 bases between them. Germline-derived CDR1 and CDR2 are MNHEY and SVGAGI. This CDR3 has 13 residues. The CDR3 region is CASTHGGSQPQHF. In DNA, the CDR3 is TGTGCCAGCACCCACGGGGGGTCACAGCCCCAGCATTTT.

The chain combines TRBV19 with TRBJ2-3; 9 bases align to TRBD2. The CDR3 runs 16 residues. V lost 3 bases and J lost 6; bases outside the gene matches: 10. The germline V gene has CDR1 LNHDA and CDR2 SQIVND (reference sequence). The CDR3 bases are TGTGCCAGTAGTATTTATGAGCGGGGGGCCTCGGATACGCAGTATTTT. This gives the protein CASSIYERGASDTQYF.

The CDR3 DNA reads TGTGCCAGCAGCTTGAGCGGGGTCTCCTACAATGAGCAGTTCTTC. Translation gives CASSLSGVSYNEQFF. The chain carries TRBV5-6 and TRBJ2-1; 7 positions agree with TRBD2. Per the germline V gene, CDR1 is SGHDT and CDR2 is YYEEEE. The J segment lost 0 bases and the V segment lost 1 base, leaving 1 base of the junction unmatched. The CDR3 is made up of 15 amino acids. The variable domain in full, with the rest retrieved from reference TRBV5-6 and TRBJ2-1, is DAGVTQSPTHLIKTRGQQVTLRCSPKSGHDTVSWYQQALGQGPQFIFQYYEEEERQRGNFPDRFSGHQFPNYSSELNVNALLLGDSALYLCASSLSGVSYNEQFFGPGTRLTVL.

The gene calls are TRBV4-3 and TRBJ1-3; 7 nucleotides line up with TRBD1. Germline CDR1 LGHNA, CDR2 YSLEER. V shed 3 bases and J 4 bases; nucleotides not matched to a gene: 12. The CDR3 is 17 amino acids. The CDR3 nucleotides read TGCGCCAGCAGCCAGGACTGGACAGGTCCCGTAGGAAACACCATATATTTT. Translation: CASSQDWTGPVGNTIYF.

The chain has TRBV4-1 and TRBJ2-1; 8 positions agree with TRBD2. The CDR3 runs 13 residues. Trimming at V came to 10 bases and at J to 5 bases, leaving 7 bases not matched to a gene. The germline V gene encodes CDR1 MGHRA and CDR2 YSYEKL. This CDR3 reads CATGGEYNNEQFF. CDR3 nucleotides: TGCGCCACCGGGGGGGAGTATAACAATGAGCAGTTCTTC.

This sequence joins TRBV6-5 and TRBJ1-5; maybe TRBD1 (5 bases). Per the germline V gene, CDR1 is MNHEY and CDR2 is SVGAGI. Trimming left V 6 bases short and J 8 bases short, with 14 bases between. The CDR3 spans 13 residues. The CDR3 DNA reads TGTGCCAGCAGACCCAGGGTGTGGGAGCCCCAGCATTTT. Protein sequence: CASRPRVWEPQHF.

The chain carries TRBV5-6 and TRBJ2-3; 7 nucleotides line up with TRBD1. The CDR3 has 16 residues. Germline CDR1 is SGHDT and CDR2 is YYEEEE. Losses at the gene ends were 0 bases for V and 2 bases for J; bases not matched to a gene: 6. CDR3 sequence (DNA): TGTGCCAGCAGCTTGGGACAGGGCACCCTCACAGATACGCAGTATTTT. Residues: CASSLGQGTLTDTQYF.

The V and J genes are TRBV30 and TRBJ1-1; D not resolved. The germline V gene has CDR1 GTSNPN and CDR2 SVGIG (reference sequence). The V and J ends lost 2 bases and 6 bases respectively, with 16 bases between them. The CDR3 consists of 14 residues. This chain's CDR3 is CAWSPYQDNAEAFF. The DNA for the CDR3 is TGTGCCTGGAGTCCCTACCAGGATAACGCTGAAGCTTTCTTT. The full variable domain, its missing parts supplied by reference TRBV30 and TRBJ1-1, is SQTIHQWPATLVQPVGSPLSLECTVEGTSNPNLYWYRQAAGRGLQLLFYSVGIGQISSEVPQNLSASRPQDRQFILSSKKLLLSDSGFYLCAWSPYQDNAEAFFGQGTRLTVV.

The chain has TRBV11-3 and TRBJ2-1; the D gene is possibly TRBD2 (6 bases). The CDR3 runs 14 residues. CDR1 and CDR2 from the germline V gene are SGHNT and YENEEA. Trimming took 1 base from V and 7 from J, leaving 11 bases between them. Here the CDR3 DNA reads TGTGCCAGCAGCTTAGGCGGGACGCATAATGAGCAGTTCTTC. Its translation is CASSLGGTHNEQFF.

V and J are TRBV27 and TRBJ1-4, with 7 bases fitting TRBD1. Germline V lookup: CDR1 MNHEY, CDR2 SMNVEV (reference sequence). The CDR3 extends over 19 amino acids. The J segment lost 3 bases and the V segment lost 5 bases, leaving 18 bases of the junction unmatched. This CDR3 is CASSTKQGKGFWANEKLFF. CDR3 nucleotide sequence: TGTGCCAGCAGTACAAAACAGGGGAAGGGATTTTGGGCTAATGAAAAACTGTTTTTT.

V usage is TRBV9 and J usage is TRBJ2-1; perhaps TRBD1 as D (5 bases). CDR1 and CDR2 from the germline V gene are SGDLS and YYNGEE. V was clipped by 1 base and J by 0 bases, with 11 bases between them. The CDR3 runs to 16 residues. For the CDR3, the DNA is TGTGCCAGCAGCGTACTAGGGGCTACCTCCTACAATGAGCAGTTCTTC. Protein sequence: CASSVLGATSYNEQFF. Filled out from reference TRBV9 and TRBJ2-1, the complete variable domain reads DSGVTQTPKHLITATGQRVTLRCSPRSGDLSVYWYQQSLDQGLQFLIQYYNGEERAKGNILERFSAQQFPDLHSELNLSSLELGDSALYFCASSVLGATSYNEQFFGPGTRLTVL.

The V and J genes are TRBV2 and TRBJ2-7; 9 bases agree with TRBD2. The germline CDR1 and CDR2 sequences are SNHLY and FYNNEI. The trim removed 7 bases at V and 4 bases at J, leaving 2 bases unmatched. The CDR3 contains 12 residues. The CDR3 region has the DNA TGTGCCAGCACTAGCGGGGTATACGAGCAGTACTTC. Amino acids: CASTSGVYEQYF.

The chain uses TRBV4-1 and TRBJ2-1; tentative D call: TRBD1 (6 bases). V lost 6 bases to trimming and J lost 4 bases, with 13 bases between them. The germline V gene encodes CDR1 MGHRA and CDR2 YSYEKL. The CDR3 totals 14 residues. Here the CDR3 reads CASRHRVGYNEQFF. The CDR3 DNA follows: TGCGCCAGCAGGCACAGGGTGGGTTACAATGAGCAGTTCTTC.

The chain recombines TRBV27 with TRBJ2-6; TRBD1 is a possible D gene (5 bases). Trimming removed 5 bases from V and 4 bases from J, with 18 bases in between. The V gene's germline CDR1 is MNHEY and CDR2 SMNVEV (reference sequence). The CDR3 is 17 amino acids. The CDR3 reads CASSPDSLGYGANVLTF. As DNA, the CDR3 is TGTGCCAGCAGTCCAGACAGCCTTGGCTACGGGGCCAACGTCCTGACTTTC.

The chain links TRBV6-4 to TRBJ2-3, with TRBD2 matching over 11 bases. CDR3 size: 15 residues. Germline V gene sequence: CDR1 MRHNA, CDR2 SNTAGT. Trimming removed 0 bases from V and 4 bases from J; junction bases left unmatched: 0. This chain's CDR3 is CASSDSSGRADTQYF. The CDR3 DNA reads as TGTGCCAGCAGTGACTCTAGCGGGAGGGCAGATACGCAGTATTTT.

This sequence joins TRBV7-9 and TRBJ2-3; 8 bases agree with TRBD2. V dropped 8 bases and J dropped 0; count of bases not matched to a gene: 19. CDR1 SEHNR and CDR2 FQNEAQ come from the germline V gene (reference sequence). The length of the CDR3 is 19 residues. CDR3 protein: CASGYGGLAGTTSTDTQYF. The CDR3 DNA reads as TGTGCCAGCGGATACGGCGGGCTAGCGGGTACTACTAGCACAGATACGCAGTATTTT.

The chain carries TRBV6-5 and TRBJ2-7; 8 bases are shared with TRBD1. CDR1 MNHEY and CDR2 SVGAGI come from the germline V gene. V shed 6 bases, J shed 1 base, and the junction held 8 bases outside the gene matches. There are 15 residues in the CDR3. As DNA, the CDR3 is TGTGCCAGCAGCCCGGGGACAGGAGGGTCCTACGAGCAGTACTTC. This encodes CASSPGTGGSYEQYF.

The chain recombines TRBV19 with TRBJ2-7, with D maybe TRBD2 (6 bases). Germline CDR1 and CDR2: LNHDA and SQIVND (reference sequence). This CDR3 spans 13 amino acids. Trimming shortened V by 5 bases and J by 3 bases, and 11 bases separated the two germline ends. This chain's CDR3 is CASSATGGYEQYF. CDR3 DNA sequence: TGTGCCAGTAGTGCCACCGGGGGCTACGAGCAGTACTTC.

V gene TRBV7-9 combines with J gene TRBJ2-1; 8 bases are a match to TRBD2. Trimming removed 3 bases from V and 2 bases from J; junction bases left unmatched: 3. Germline V CDR1 and CDR2: SEHNR, FQNEAQ (reference sequence). CDR3 length: 15 residues. The CDR3 region has the DNA TGTGCCAGCAGCTTTAGCGGGACCCCCTACAATGAGCAGTTCTTC. Protein product: CASSFSGTPYNEQFF.

The gene calls are TRBV15 and TRBJ1-4; no firm D call. Trimming pared 1 base from V and 8 bases from J, leaving 14 bases between. The CDR3 is 15 residues long. Germline CDR1 reads LNHNV; CDR2 reads YYDKDF (reference sequence). The CDR3: CATSRGTEGWEKLFF. In DNA form, the CDR3 reads TGTGCCACCAGCAGAGGCACGGAGGGTTGGGAAAAACTGTTTTTT.